The subject of this entry is one TCR beta chain. These data originate in a study of beta chain features in type 1 diabetes. This CDR3 has 18 amino acids. The germline V and J ends were trimmed by 2 bases and 2 bases, with 22 bases remaining between them. Per the germline V gene, CDR1 is MNHNS and CDR2 is SASEGT. What was sequenced were expressed TCRB transcripts, since all of the isolated RNA had been reverse transcribed. Sequencing used immunoSEQ multiplex PCR; TCRdb keeps in-frame clones, though not all of them. The top ten clones hold roughly 0.014% of a sample with some 330,000 clones, roughly 9.6% of them seen once.

V usage is TRBV6-1 and J usage is TRBJ2-7, with a possible D match to TRBD1 (5 bases). The specimen sequenced was naive CD4+ T cells from blood. The source is a woman aged 30 to 39 in good health. The CDR3 DNA reads as TGTGCCAGCAGTGAATGGCGGAAGGGGATTGCTCTCCCCTACGAGCAGTACTTC. Encoded protein: CASSEWRKGIALPYEQYF.